This T cell receptor beta chain was observed in a study of T-cell reconstitution after alpha-beta-depleted transplantation in children. A TCRbeta library incorporating unique molecular identifiers was prepared. One entry per CDR3 protein results from TCRdb running MiXCR on the PCR reads. The repertoire holds 500,000 to 650,000 distinct CDR3 sequences, with 13% as singletons. The study's findings and limits: By about two months after transplant, alpha-beta T cells reportedly arose from several hundred graft clones that had expanded. Once a year had passed after transplant, T-cell counts and diversity came mostly from newly produced T cells.

Trimming stripped 0 bases from V and 3 bases from J, with 11 bases between. The CDR3 length is 15 residues. Germline V CDR1 and CDR2: SGHTA, FQGTGA. With respect to this clonotype: The antigen is unknown.

This clonotype was obtained from a male patient aged 10 to 17 who had a stem cell transplant for acute myeloid leukemia, so the T cells may come from the graft donor. Source: PBMCs, mostly from graft donor cells, taken 360 days after TCRalphabeta/CD19-depleted stem cell transplant. The chain combines TRBV7-3 with TRBJ1-1; the D gene is possibly TRBD1 (5 bases). The CDR3: CASSLTGGPDTEAFF. In DNA form, the CDR3 reads TGTGCCAGCAGCTTAACGGGGGGTCCGGACACTGAAGCTTTCTTT.